This TCR beta chain was profiled in a study of T-cell reconstitution after alpha-beta-depleted transplantation in children. The CDR3 loop spans 15 amino acids. The J segment lost 2 bases and the V segment lost 6 bases, leaving 7 bases of the junction unmatched. Germline CDR1 and CDR2: SGHTA and FQGNSA. The library targeted TCRbeta and was prepared with unique molecular identifiers. TCRdb analysed the PCR reads with MiXCR anew, one entry per CDR3 protein. The sample consists of a few hundred thousand distinct CDR3 sequences, around 9.9% of them appearing once. This clonotype has at least ten counts. This material consisted of PBMCs from the stem cell graft donor, taken from the stem cell graft. This sequence joins TRBV7-2 and TRBJ1-5; 7 bases match TRBD1. This sequence originates from a human donor who donated a stem cell graft to a child with acute myeloid leukemia. This chain's CDR3 is CASRQQGQGNQPQHF. In DNA form, the CDR3 reads TGTGCCAGCAGACAACAGGGGCAAGGCAATCAGCCCCAGCATTTT. The full variable domain, rest sourced from reference TRBV7-2 and TRBJ1-5, is GAGVSQSPSNKVTEKGKDVELRCDPISGHTALYWYRQSLGQGLEFLIYFQGNSAPDKSGLPSDRFSAERTGGSVSTLTIQRTQQEDSAVYLCASRQQGQGNQPQHFGDGTRLSIL.